This paragraph reports one TCR beta chain. Using immunoSEQ multiplex PCR, the repertoire was profiled, and TCRdb retains in-frame clones only, with some absent. The sample has around 140,000 clones, 80% to 90% seen once. The germline V and J ends were trimmed by 4 bases and 4 bases, with 14 bases remaining between them. CDR1 SGHDT and CDR2 YYEEEE come from the germline V gene. This CDR3 region has 14 residues. This entry is derived from a study of blood T cell repertoires in COVID-19. The origin of this receptor is a man aged 45 to 65 who had recovered from COVID-19. J is TRBJ1-2 and V is TRBV5-6; perhaps TRBD1 as D (6 bases). What was sequenced was PBMCs or T cells enriched from blood (not recorded which). The CDR3, as DNA: TGTGCCAGCAGCGGTACAGGGATAGCCTATGGCTACACCTTC. Translation: CASSGTGIAYGYTF.